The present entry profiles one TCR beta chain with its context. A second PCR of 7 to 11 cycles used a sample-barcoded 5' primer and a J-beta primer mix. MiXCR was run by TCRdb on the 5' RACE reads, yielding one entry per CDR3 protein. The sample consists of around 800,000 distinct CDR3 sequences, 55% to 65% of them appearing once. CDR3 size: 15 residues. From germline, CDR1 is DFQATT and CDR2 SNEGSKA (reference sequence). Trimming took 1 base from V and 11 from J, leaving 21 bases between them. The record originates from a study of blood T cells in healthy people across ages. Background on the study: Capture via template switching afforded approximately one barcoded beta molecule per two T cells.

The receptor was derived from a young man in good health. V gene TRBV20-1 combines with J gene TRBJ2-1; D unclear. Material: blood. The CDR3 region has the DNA TGCAGTGCTAGAGCCTCTGGCAGTCCCGCAGCTAAGCAGTTCTTC. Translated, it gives CSARASGSPAAKQFF.